The TCR beta chain under discussion was sequenced for a study of blood T cell repertoires in COVID-19. V was trimmed by 0 bases and J by 1 base, leaving 6 bases between them. Germline CDR1 and CDR2: SEHNR and FQNEAQ (reference sequence). The CDR3 covers 14 residues. TCRdb keeps only in-frame clones here, not all; method: immunoSEQ multiplex PCR. The sample includes approximately 270,000 clones, 90% to 95% of them seen just once. The chain employs TRBV7-9 and TRBJ1-1; TRBD1 is a possible D gene (5 bases). Sequencing was carried out using PBMCs or T cells enriched from blood (not recorded which). The clonotype originates from a human donor in a cohort exposed to, infected with or recovered from COVID-19 (not recorded which). The donor label of this sample is uncertain. The CDR3 nucleotides are TGTGCCAGCAGCTTAGCGGGGGGGAACACTGAAGCTTTCTTT. It translates to CASSLAGGNTEAFF.